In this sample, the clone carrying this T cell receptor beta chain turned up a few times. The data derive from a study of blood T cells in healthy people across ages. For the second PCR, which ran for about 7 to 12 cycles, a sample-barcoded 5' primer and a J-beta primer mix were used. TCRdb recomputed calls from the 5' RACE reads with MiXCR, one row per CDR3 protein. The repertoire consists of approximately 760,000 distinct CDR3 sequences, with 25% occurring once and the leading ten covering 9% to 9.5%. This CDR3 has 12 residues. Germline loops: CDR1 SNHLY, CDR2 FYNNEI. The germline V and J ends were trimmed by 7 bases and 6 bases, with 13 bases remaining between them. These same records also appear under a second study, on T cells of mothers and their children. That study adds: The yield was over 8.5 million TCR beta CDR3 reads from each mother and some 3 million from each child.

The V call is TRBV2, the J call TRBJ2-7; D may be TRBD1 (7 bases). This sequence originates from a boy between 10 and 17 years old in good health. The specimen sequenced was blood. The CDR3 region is CASNYRGGEQYF. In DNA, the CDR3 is TGTGCCAGCAATTACAGGGGAGGCGAGCAGTACTTC.